The rows below give T cell receptor beta chains drawn from one sample of a study of cytomegalovirus exposure and HLA in healthy donors. Measured with immunoSEQ multiplex PCR; TCRdb has only the in-frame clones, and not every one. The sample shows about 350,000 clones, around 87% of them seen only once. Sample: PBMCs. The receptors come from a woman in her 30s in good health and CMV-seropositive. The CDR3 runs from the conserved cysteine through the conserved F or W. Each record gives: V gene, D gene, J gene, clone size, CDR3 protein, CDR3 DNA. A D gene is named only where the DNA matches it firmly. Only part of the rows carry a size: once, few, many, or a class if the clone is expanded.

V gene: TRBV27; D gene: .; J gene: TRBJ1-1; clone size: .; CDR3 protein: CASIGNTEAFF; CDR3 DNA: TGTGCCAGCATAGGGAACACTGAAGCTTTCTTT
V gene: TRBV23-1; D gene: TRBD1; J gene: TRBJ1-2; clone size: .; CDR3 protein: CARDREERDYGYTF; CDR3 DNA: TGCGCCAGGGACAGGGAAGAGCGGGACTATGGCTACACCTTC
V gene: TRBV30; D gene: .; J gene: TRBJ2-3; clone size: .; CDR3 protein: CAWIRGSISTDTQYF; CDR3 DNA: TGTGCCTGGATCAGGGGTAGTATTTCCACAGATACGCAGTATTTT
V gene: TRBV29-1; D gene: TRBD1; J gene: TRBJ1-2; clone size: .; CDR3 protein: CSVERQGNGYTF; CDR3 DNA: TGCAGCGTTGAACGACAGGGGAACGGCTACACCTTC
V gene: TRBV7-2; D gene: .; J gene: TRBJ2-7; clone size: once; CDR3 protein: CASSSRSYEQYF; CDR3 DNA: TGTGCCAGCAGCTCGCGATCCTACGAGCAGTACTTC
V gene: TRBV29-1; D gene: TRBD2; J gene: TRBJ2-5; clone size: once; CDR3 protein: CSVQPGLAGGQTQYF; CDR3 DNA: TGCAGCGTGCAGCCGGGCCTAGCGGGAGGCCAGACCCAGTACTTC
V gene: TRBV5-1; D gene: .; J gene: TRBJ2-5; clone size: .; CDR3 protein: CASSPTGPGETQYF; CDR3 DNA: TGCGCCAGCAGCCCAACAGGGCCGGGAGAGACCCAGTACTTC
V gene: TRBV2; D gene: .; J gene: TRBJ2-6; clone size: .; CDR3 protein: CASNLGLSSGANVLTF; CDR3 DNA: TGTGCCAGCAACCTTGGGCTAAGCTCTGGGGCCAACGTCCTGACTTTC
V gene: TRBV27; D gene: TRBD1; J gene: TRBJ1-2; clone size: .; CDR3 protein: CASSLYIGGETGARPHYTF; CDR3 DNA: TGTGCCAGCAGTTTATATATAGGGGGTGAGACAGGGGCAAGGCCGCATTACACCTTC
V gene: TRBV9; D gene: .; J gene: TRBJ1-1; clone size: .; CDR3 protein: CASSPSEAFF; CDR3 DNA: TGTGCCAGCAGCCCATCTGAAGCTTTCTTT
V gene: TRBV30; D gene: TRBD1; J gene: TRBJ1-1; clone size: few; CDR3 protein: CAWTRTGANTEAFF; CDR3 DNA: TGTGCCTGGACCCGGACAGGGGCCAACACTGAAGCTTTCTTT
V gene: TRBV23-1; D gene: TRBD1; J gene: TRBJ1-2; clone size: .; CDR3 protein: CASSQCRDREANGYTF; CDR3 DNA: TGCGCCAGCAGTCAATGCAGGGACAGGGAGGCCAATGGCTACACCTTC
V gene: TRBV13; D gene: TRBD1; J gene: TRBJ2-1; clone size: .; CDR3 protein: CASSTTGVSYNEQFF; CDR3 DNA: TGTGCCAGCAGCACGACAGGGGTATCCTACAATGAGCAGTTCTTC
V gene: TRBV7-3; D gene: .; J gene: TRBJ2-7; clone size: .; CDR3 protein: CASSLGAGNPYEQYF; CDR3 DNA: TGTGCCAGCAGCTTAGGGGCCGGGAACCCCTACGAGCAGTACTTC
V gene: TRBV25-1; D gene: TRBD1; J gene: TRBJ1-2; clone size: few; CDR3 protein: CASSERQGRGGYTF; CDR3 DNA: TGTGCCAGCAGTGAACGACAGGGTAGGGGTGGCTACACCTTC
V gene: TRBV14; D gene: .; J gene: TRBJ2-1; clone size: .; CDR3 protein: CASSRSYNEQFF; CDR3 DNA: TGTGCCAGCTCCCGGTCTTACAATGAGCAGTTCTTC
V gene: TRBV28; D gene: .; J gene: TRBJ1-1; clone size: .; CDR3 protein: CASRPPSRNTEAFF; CDR3 DNA: TGTGCCAGCAGGCCGCCCTCAAGGAACACTGAAGCTTTCTTT
V gene: TRBV14; D gene: .; J gene: TRBJ2-7; clone size: .; CDR3 protein: CASSQGPSSSYEQYF; CDR3 DNA: TGTGCCAGCAGCCAAGGGCCCTCAAGCTCCTACGAGCAGTACTTC
V gene: TRBV28; D gene: .; J gene: TRBJ2-7; clone size: few; CDR3 protein: CASGGSPRREQYF; CDR3 DNA: TGTGCCAGCGGCGGGTCACCACGGCGGGAGCAGTACTTC
V gene: TRBV19; D gene: .; J gene: TRBJ2-7; clone size: few; CDR3 protein: CASLGKGEQYF; CDR3 DNA: TGTGCCAGCCTTGGTAAGGGGGAGCAGTACTTC
V gene: TRBV6-1; D gene: .; J gene: TRBJ2-5; clone size: .; CDR3 protein: CASRGPGETQYF; CDR3 DNA: TGTGCCAGCAGAGGACCGGGGGAGACCCAGTACTTC
V gene: TRBV18; D gene: .; J gene: TRBJ2-2; clone size: few; CDR3 protein: CASSPNHANTGELFF; CDR3 DNA: TGTGCCAGCTCACCAAACCACGCGAACACCGGGGAGCTGTTTTTT
V gene: TRBV5-4; D gene: .; J gene: TRBJ2-7; clone size: .; CDR3 protein: CASSGQIGSYEQYF; CDR3 DNA: TGTGCCAGCAGCGGGCAGATTGGCTCCTACGAGCAGTACTTC
V gene: TRBV5-1; D gene: .; J gene: TRBJ2-1; clone size: once; CDR3 protein: CASSLALLVFYNEQFF; CDR3 DNA: TGCGCCAGCAGCTTGGCGTTGTTGGTTTTCTACAATGAGCAGTTCTTC
V gene: TRBV19; D gene: .; J gene: TRBJ2-3; clone size: .; CDR3 protein: CASSIFFAGSTDTQYF; CDR3 DNA: TGTGCCAGTAGTATATTTTTTGCGGGGAGCACAGATACGCAGTATTTT
V gene: TRBV6-5; D gene: .; J gene: TRBJ2-7; clone size: .; CDR3 protein: CASSTADGGEQYF; CDR3 DNA: TGTGCCAGCAGTACCGCGGACGGGGGCGAGCAGTACTTC
V gene: TRBV11-3; D gene: TRBD2; J gene: TRBJ2-1; clone size: .; CDR3 protein: CASSMGLHNEQFF; CDR3 DNA: TGTGCCAGCAGCATGGGACTACACAATGAGCAGTTCTTC
V gene: TRBV28; D gene: .; J gene: TRBJ2-3; clone size: .; CDR3 protein: CASSPPGGFGTDTQYF; CDR3 DNA: TGTGCCAGCAGCCCTCCTGGCGGGTTCGGCACAGATACGCAGTATTTT
V gene: TRBV30; D gene: .; J gene: TRBJ2-5; clone size: .; CDR3 protein: CAWSVPGGRSGAQYF; CDR3 DNA: TGTGCCTGGAGTGTACCCGGGGGGCGTTCCGGGGCCCAGTACTTC
V gene: TRBV27; D gene: TRBD1; J gene: TRBJ2-1; clone size: once; CDR3 protein: CASSLSRTGYNEQFF; CDR3 DNA: TGTGCCAGCAGTTTATCGAGGACAGGGTACAATGAGCAGTTCTTC
V gene: TRBV2; D gene: .; J gene: TRBJ1-5; clone size: .; CDR3 protein: CAAGDQPQHF; CDR3 DNA: TGTGCCGCAGGAGACCAGCCCCAGCATTTT
V gene: TRBV27; D gene: .; J gene: TRBJ2-7; clone size: .; CDR3 protein: CAIKTPYEQYF; CDR3 DNA: TGTGCCATCAAAACCCCCTACGAGCAGTACTTC
V gene: TRBV5-6; D gene: .; J gene: TRBJ2-1; clone size: .; CDR3 protein: CASSHQFLQGNEQFF; CDR3 DNA: TGTGCCAGCAGTCACCAATTCCTACAGGGCAATGAGCAGTTCTTC
V gene: TRBV4-3; D gene: .; J gene: TRBJ1-5; clone size: .; CDR3 protein: CASSQDTGGSNQPQHF; CDR3 DNA: TGCGCCAGCAGCCAAGATACGGGGGGAAGTAATCAGCCCCAGCATTTT
V gene: TRBV7-2; D gene: .; J gene: TRBJ1-2; clone size: .; CDR3 protein: CASSLVGTQNYGYTF; CDR3 DNA: TGTGCCAGCAGCTTAGTGGGGACACAGAACTATGGCTACACCTTC
V gene: TRBV5-4; D gene: .; J gene: TRBJ2-7; clone size: .; CDR3 protein: CASSSLQEGPRSEQYF; CDR3 DNA: TGTGCCAGCAGCTCACTTCAGGAGGGACCGCGGTCCGAGCAGTACTTC
V gene: TRBV7-2; D gene: .; J gene: TRBJ2-5; clone size: .; CDR3 protein: CASSRWETQYF; CDR3 DNA: TGTGCCAGCAGCCGCTGGGAGACCCAGTACTTC
V gene: TRBV6-6; D gene: .; J gene: TRBJ2-3; clone size: .; CDR3 protein: CASSYAGGPDTQYF; CDR3 DNA: TGTGCCAGCAGTTACGCCGGTGGCCCAGATACGCAGTATTTT
V gene: TRBV11-2; D gene: .; J gene: TRBJ2-7; clone size: .; CDR3 protein: CASSLDQGSGYEQYF; CDR3 DNA: TGTGCCAGCAGCTTAGATCAGGGTAGCGGATACGAGCAGTACTTC
V gene: TRBV28; D gene: .; J gene: TRBJ2-7; clone size: once; CDR3 protein: CASSFSRDSYEQYF; CDR3 DNA: TGTGCCAGCAGTTTCTCTCGGGACTCCTACGAGCAGTACTTC
V gene: TRBV27; D gene: .; J gene: TRBJ2-1; clone size: once; CDR3 protein: CASSLSRIYNEQFF; CDR3 DNA: TGTGCCAGCAGTCTATCGCGCATATACAATGAGCAGTTCTTC
V gene: TRBV6-5; D gene: .; J gene: TRBJ2-1; clone size: .; CDR3 protein: CASSTLNFEFF; CDR3 DNA: TGTGCCAGCAGCACCTTAAACTTTGAGTTCTTC
V gene: TRBV7-9; D gene: .; J gene: TRBJ2-1; clone size: .; CDR3 protein: CASSLENYRDEQFF; CDR3 DNA: TGTGCCAGCAGCTTAGAAAATTATCGCGATGAGCAGTTCTTC
V gene: TRBV6-6; D gene: .; J gene: TRBJ2-2; clone size: .; CDR3 protein: CASSTTSGELFF; CDR3 DNA: TGTGCCAGCAGTACAACTAGCGGGGAGCTGTTTTTT
V gene: TRBV6-6; D gene: .; J gene: TRBJ2-7; clone size: .; CDR3 protein: CASSPAPVSTEEQYF; CDR3 DNA: TGTGCCAGCAGCCCCGCCCCCGTGAGTACAGAGGAGCAGTACTTC
V gene: TRBV5-6; D gene: .; J gene: TRBJ2-7; clone size: .; CDR3 protein: CASSPTRMQGGGIYEQYF; CDR3 DNA: TGTGCCAGCAGCCCTACGAGGATGCAGGGGGGGGGCATCTACGAGCAGTACTTC
V gene: TRBV6-5; D gene: .; J gene: TRBJ2-2; clone size: .; CDR3 protein: CASSYSNGNTGELFF; CDR3 DNA: TGTGCCAGCAGTTACTCGAATGGGAACACCGGGGAGCTGTTTTTT